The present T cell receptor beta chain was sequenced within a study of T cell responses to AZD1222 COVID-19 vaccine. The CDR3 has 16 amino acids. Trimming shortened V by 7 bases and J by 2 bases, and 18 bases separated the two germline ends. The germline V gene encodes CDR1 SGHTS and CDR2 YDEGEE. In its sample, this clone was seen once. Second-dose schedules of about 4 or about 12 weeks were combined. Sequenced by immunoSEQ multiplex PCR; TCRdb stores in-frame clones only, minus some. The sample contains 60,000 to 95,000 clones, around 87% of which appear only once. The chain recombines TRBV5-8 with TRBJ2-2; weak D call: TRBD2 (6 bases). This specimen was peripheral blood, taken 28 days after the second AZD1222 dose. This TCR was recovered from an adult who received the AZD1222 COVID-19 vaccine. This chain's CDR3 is CASSSRGGVNTGELFF. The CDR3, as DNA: TGTGCCAGCTCCTCCCGCGGCGGGGTAAACACCGGGGAGCTGTTTTTT. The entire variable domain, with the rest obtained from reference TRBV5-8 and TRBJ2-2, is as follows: EAGVTQSPTHLIKTRGQQATLRCSPISGHTSVYWYQQALGLGLQFLLWYDEGEERNRGNFPPRFSGRQFPNYSSELNVNALELEDSALYLCASSSRGGVNTGELFFGEGSRLTVL.